A single sample gave rise to the 9 T cell receptor beta chains below, sequenced in a study of shared clonotypes between healthy human individuals (dated by TCRdb to about 2020). Library preparation employed the immunoSEQ multiplex PCR assay. The clones in this table, taken by TCRdb from immuneACCESS, are in-frame only. Not every clone is retained; where verified, under half of the shortfall comes from an unresolved V gene, and the cause of the rest is unknown. The sample has a few million clones on record, roughly 90% of them singletons. The ten largest clones represent approximately 0.39% of the sample. Sequencing was performed on naive CD4+ T cells from PBMCs. The cell subset or site label, as the study defines it: CD45RA+ positively selected. The receptors stem from a man younger than 35 in good health. Some clones in this sample may be carry-over from other donors' samples.

Details on this clone: Different DNA sequences within this sample yield the same CDR3. The chain combines TRBV5-1 with TRBJ1-4; 9 bases line up with TRBD1. V lost 4 bases to trimming and J lost 4 bases; unmatched junction nucleotides: 5. Germline V gives CDR1 SGHRS, CDR2 YFSETQ. The CDR3 is 15 residues long. CDR3 residues: CASSPPGQGNEKLFF. The CDR3 bases are TGCGCCAGCAGCCCTCCGGGACAGGGTAATGAAAAACTGTTTTTT.

DNA of the CDR3: TGTGCCAGCAGCCTCCTTACAACTAATGAAAAACTGTTTTTT. Amino acid sequence: CASSLLTTNEKLFF. This chain links TRBV2 with TRBJ1-4; D is undetermined. Trimming left V 6 bases short and J 0 bases short, with 8 bases between. From germline, CDR1 is SNHLY and CDR2 FYNNEI. The length of the CDR3 is 14 residues.

The chain has TRBV6-5 and TRBJ2-5; tentatively, D is TRBD1 or TRBD2 (6 bases each). From germline, CDR1 is MNHEY and CDR2 SVGAGI. The CDR3 is made up of 13 amino acids. V was cut by 2 bases and J by 3 bases, with 7 bases left in between. The CDR3: CASSYRGEETQYF. CDR3 DNA sequence: TGTGCCAGCAGTTACAGGGGGGAAGAGACCCAGTACTTC.

This clone was observed a handful of times. The chain carries TRBV27 and TRBJ1-1, with D maybe TRBD1 (6 bases). This CDR3 comprises 15 residues. V dropped 5 bases and J dropped 1 base, with 14 bases sitting between them. Germline-derived CDR1 and CDR2 are MNHEY and SMNVEV (reference sequence). The CDR3: CASSPRGTTNTEAFF. CDR3 in DNA: TGTGCCAGCAGTCCCCGTGGGACAACGAACACTGAAGCTTTCTTT.

This clone was detected once. The chain carries TRBV6-5 and TRBJ1-2; TRBD1 matches 10 bases. J lost 7 bases, V lost 6 bases, and 11 bases had no gene match. The germline CDR1 and CDR2 sequences are MNHEY and SVGAGI. The CDR3 is 15 residues long. For the CDR3, the DNA is TGTGCCAGCAGCCCCCGACGCAGGACAGGGGGTGGCTACACCTTC. Encoded protein: CASSPRRRTGGGYTF.

The rearrangement joins TRBV30 to TRBJ1-2, with TRBD1 matching over 8 bases. Germline V lookup: CDR1 GTSNPN, CDR2 SVGIG (reference sequence). The CDR3 extends over 13 amino acids. J was trimmed by 6 bases and V by 1 base; bases with no gene match: 4. The CDR3 loop reads CAWSGDRGDGYTF. In nucleotides, the CDR3 is TGTGCCTGGAGTGGCGACAGGGGCGATGGCTACACCTTC.

The gene calls are TRBV7-9 and TRBJ1-4, with no clear D. This CDR3 is 15 amino acids long. Germline lookup yields CDR1 SEHNR and CDR2 FQNEAQ (reference sequence). Trimming shortened V by 7 bases and J by 0 bases, and 12 bases separated the two germline ends. The DNA of the CDR3 is TGTGCCAGCAACCCCTCCGCCTCAACTAATGAAAAACTGTTTTTT. It codes for CASNPSASTNEKLFF.

The chain links TRBV11-2 to TRBJ1-5; D gene uncertain. The CDR3 spans 14 residues. The germline V and J ends were trimmed by 5 bases and 7 bases, with 15 bases remaining between them. Germline lookup yields CDR1 SGHAT and CDR2 FQNNGV. DNA for the CDR3: TGTGCCAGCAGCGCGGGGTCCCTAGGGCAGCCCCAGCATTTT. The encoded protein is CASSAGSLGQPQHF.

CDR3 loop: CSKGLGETQYF. As DNA, the CDR3 is TGCAGTAAAGGCCTGGGCGAGACCCAGTACTTC. The chain is built from TRBV20-1 and TRBJ2-5; D is unresolved. Germline CDR1 and CDR2: DFQATT and SNEGSKA (reference sequence). The CDR3 consists of 11 residues. The V and J ends lost 8 bases and 5 bases respectively, with 12 bases between them.